One sample yielded the 3 T cell receptor beta chains listed below, sequenced in a study of T cells in Graves' hyperthyroidism and ophthalmopathy. From RNA transcripts, TCR beta CDR3 regions were amplified. RT-PCR in the first round (using the HTBI primer set) targeted the TCR CDR3. TCRdb reprocessed the multiplex PCR reads via MiXCR and lists one record per CDR3 protein. The sample carries roughly 700,000 distinct CDR3 sequences, 15% to 20% recorded once. Specimen: blood. Receptors originate from a man between 50 and 59 years old with Graves' hyperthyroidism.

A remark on this clonotype: A much bigger clone sits one base away, suggesting this may be a read error. It is likely a read error, because the conserved phenylalanine at the end of the CDR3 is missing. The genes are TRBV6-2 or TRBV6-3 and TRBJ1-1; no firm D call. Trimming removed 7 bases from V and 4 bases from J, with 22 bases in between. The germline V gene encodes CDR1 MNHEY and CDR2 SVGEGT. The CDR3 runs 16 residues. In DNA, the CDR3 is TGTGCCAGCATCCCCCTAATGGCCCACGGGGTCACTGAAGCTTTCCTT. Translated, it gives CASIPLMAHGVTEAFL.

The rearrangement joins TRBV12-5 to TRBJ2-3; D is undetermined. The germline V gene encodes CDR1 LGHNT and CDR2 FRNRAP. The CDR3 is 15 amino acids. The V gene lost 1 base and the J gene lost 4 bases, with 12 bases spanning the gap. CDR3 DNA sequence: TGTGCTAGTGGTTTGGCAAGGGCGGTTGCAGATACGCAGTATTTT. This gives the protein CASGLARAVADTQYF.

This clonotype has a handful of counts. The rearrangement uses TRBV7-2 and TRBJ2-1; 15 bases agree with TRBD2. The CDR3 runs to 20 residues. J was trimmed by 3 bases and V by 5 bases; bases with no gene match: 14. Germline-derived CDR1 and CDR2 are SGHTA and FQGNSA. The CDR3 spells CASSPFGLAGGPILYNEQFF. The CDR3, as DNA: TGTGCCAGCAGCCCCTTCGGACTAGCGGGAGGGCCGATCCTCTACAATGAGCAGTTCTTC.